What follows describes a single T cell receptor beta chain. Its matching antigen is unknown. The data originate from a study of beta chain features in type 1 diabetes. The CDR3 covers 14 residues. Germline CDR1 reads LGHNA; CDR2 reads YNFKEQ. Trimming removed 4 bases at V and 2 bases at J, with 9 bases between. Findings of the study overall: Across all four CD4+ subsets, people with type 1 diabetes showed modestly shorter TCRB CDR3s.

Reverse transcription of all isolated RNA meant that expressed TCRB transcripts were sequenced. Produced via immunoSEQ multiplex PCR; TCRdb's table is partial and in-frame only. The data hold around 310,000 clones, with approximately 12% observed a single time. The source of this sequence is a woman between 18 and 29 years old with type 1 diabetes. Sequencing was done on a sample of naive CD4+ T cells from blood. The genes are TRBV4-2 and TRBJ1-5; possibly TRBD1 for D (6 bases). The CDR3 sequence is CASSPEGGNQPQHF. The CDR3 nucleotides are TGTGCCAGCAGCCCCGAGGGGGGCAATCAGCCCCAGCATTTT.